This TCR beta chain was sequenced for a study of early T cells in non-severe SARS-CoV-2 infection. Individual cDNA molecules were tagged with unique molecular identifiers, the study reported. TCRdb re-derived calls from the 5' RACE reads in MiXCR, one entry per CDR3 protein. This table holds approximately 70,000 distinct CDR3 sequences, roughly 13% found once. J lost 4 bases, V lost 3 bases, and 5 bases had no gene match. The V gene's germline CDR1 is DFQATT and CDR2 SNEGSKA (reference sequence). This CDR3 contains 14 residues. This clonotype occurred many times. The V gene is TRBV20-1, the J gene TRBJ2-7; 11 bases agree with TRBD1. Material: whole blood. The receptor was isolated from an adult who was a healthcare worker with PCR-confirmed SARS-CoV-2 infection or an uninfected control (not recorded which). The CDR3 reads CSASPGTGGYEQYF. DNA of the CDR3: TGCAGTGCTAGCCCCGGGACAGGGGGTTACGAGCAGTACTTC.